This passage covers 10 T cell receptor beta chains from one sample sequenced in a study of blood T cell repertoires in COVID-19. Sequenced by immunoSEQ multiplex PCR; TCRdb stores in-frame clones only, minus some. The sample includes over 50,000 clones, under 85% of them seen just once. Sequencing was done on a sample of peripheral blood. The receptors here all came from a woman aged 45-60 years with active or convalescent COVID-19.

The chain combines TRBV9 with TRBJ1-4, with D unclear. Germline V gene data show CDR1 as SGDLS and CDR2 as YYNGEE. CDR3 length: 16 amino acids. V was shortened by 3 bases and J by 2 bases, with 14 bases between the two germline ends. The CDR3 sequence is CASSAGWGRTNEKLFF. Written as DNA, the CDR3 is TGTGCCAGCAGCGCGGGGTGGGGTCGGACTAATGAAAAACTGTTTTTT.

The V call is TRBV11-2, the J call TRBJ2-7; a possible D gene is TRBD2 (5 bases). V lost 3 bases and J 7 bases, leaving 19 bases between the germline ends. The CDR3 spans 15 residues. Germline V CDR1 and CDR2: SGHAT, FQNNGV. CDR3 sequence: CASSFNVRVQGEQYF. Written as DNA, the CDR3 is TGTGCCAGCAGCTTTAATGTGAGGGTACAAGGGGAGCAGTACTTC.

The sample holds one count of this clone. The rearrangement links TRBV9 to TRBJ1-1, with 10 bases that match TRBD1. The CDR3 length is 15 residues. The V gene's germline CDR1 is SGDLS and CDR2 YYNGEE. V gave up 2 bases and J gave up 5 bases; unmatched junction bases: 6. The CDR3 nucleotides read TGTGCCAGCAGCGTTGGACAGGGGGTCAGGACTGAAGCTTTCTTT. This sequence encodes CASSVGQGVRTEAFF.

The CDR3 region has the DNA TGCAGTGCTAGTCCCGGGACAGGGGCGAGGGGCTACACCTTC. It yields the protein CSASPGTGARGYTF. V gene TRBV20-1 combines with J gene TRBJ1-2, with 10 bases fitting TRBD1. Germline lookup yields CDR1 DFQATT and CDR2 SNEGSKA (reference sequence). The CDR3 is 14 amino acids. The V gene end was trimmed by 3 bases and the J gene end by 8 bases; junction bases not matched to a gene: 9.

The chain is built from TRBV21-1 and TRBJ1-1; TRBD1, the table's D call, was not compared with the DNA. TRBV21-1 is a pseudogene locus. This CDR3 has 12 residues. The CDR3 DNA sequence: TGTGCCAGCAGCAAAGTGGGCCCCGAGGCTTTCTTT. It encodes CASSKVGPEAFF.

This clone appeared a few times. The gene calls are TRBV6-5 and TRBJ2-1, with 8 bases matching TRBD2. CDR1 is MNHEY and CDR2 is SVGAGI in the germline V gene. V was clipped by 6 bases and J by 9 bases; unmatched bases: 4. CDR3 length: 12 amino acids. This CDR3 reads CASSQRGGEQFF. The CDR3 bases are TGTGCCAGCAGCCAACGGGGGGGTGAGCAGTTCTTC.

In its sample, this clone was seen a few times. The rearrangement uses TRBV10-3 and TRBJ1-1; D perhaps matches TRBD1 (6 bases). The CDR3 sequence is 14 residues long. Germline lookup yields CDR1 ENHRY and CDR2 SYGVKD. V shed 7 bases and J shed 2 bases, with 14 bases lying between them. The CDR3 region is CAITSQGRNTEAFF. In DNA form, the CDR3 reads TGTGCCATCACCTCACAGGGACGAAACACTGAAGCTTTCTTT.

This clone was observed a few times. The V gene is TRBV30, the J gene TRBJ1-2; 10 bases align to TRBD1. V lost 5 bases to trimming and J lost 5 bases; unmatched junction nucleotides: 11. Germline-derived CDR1 and CDR2 are GTSNPN and SVGIG (reference sequence). CDR3 length: 15 amino acids. The CDR3 DNA follows: TGTGCCTGGCGCGACAATCGGACAGGGGGATATGGCTACACCTTC. It translates to CAWRDNRTGGYGYTF. Full variable domain (outside the CDR3, taken from reference TRBV30 and TRBJ1-2): SQTIHQWPATLVQPVGSPLSLECTVEGTSNPNLYWYRQAAGRGLQLLFYSVGIGQISSEVPQNLSASRPQDRQFILSSKKLLLSDSGFYLCAWRDNRTGGYGYTFGSGTRLTVV.

The V call is TRBV3-1 (or the pseudogene TRBV3-2), the J call TRBJ2-1; 8 nucleotides align to TRBD2. The CDR3 spans 15 residues. Germline values: CDR1 LGHDT, CDR2 YNNKEL (reference sequence). V shed 6 bases, J shed 5 bases, and the junction held 9 bases outside the gene matches. Written as DNA, the CDR3 is TGTGCCAGCAGTCGAAATAGCGGGACCAACAATGAGCAGTTCTTC. Its translation is CASSRNSGTNNEQFF.

The rearrangement links TRBV19 to TRBJ2-7, with a weak D call TRBD2 (5 bases). Germline V gene lookup returns CDR1 LNHDA and CDR2 SQIVND (reference sequence). The CDR3 extends over 14 amino acids. The V end was cut by 2 bases, the J end by 3 bases, with 11 bases between. CDR3 sequence: CASSISSRDYEQYF. The CDR3, as DNA: TGTGCCAGTAGTATATCTAGCAGAGACTACGAGCAGTACTTC.